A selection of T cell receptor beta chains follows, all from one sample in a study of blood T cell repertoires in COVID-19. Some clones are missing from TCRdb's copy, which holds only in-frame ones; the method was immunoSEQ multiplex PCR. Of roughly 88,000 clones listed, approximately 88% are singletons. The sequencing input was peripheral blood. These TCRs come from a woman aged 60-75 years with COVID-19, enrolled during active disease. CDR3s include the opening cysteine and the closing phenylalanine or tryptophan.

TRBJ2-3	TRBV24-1	CATLVLAGGSTDTQYF
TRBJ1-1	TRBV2	CASSARRGGQYTEAFF
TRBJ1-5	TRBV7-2	CASRSTGPGNQPQHF
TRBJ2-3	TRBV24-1	CATKGAGSTDTQYF
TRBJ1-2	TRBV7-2	CASSLAGTGDGYTF
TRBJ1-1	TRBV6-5	CAASGGPTEAFF
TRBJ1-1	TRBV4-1	CASSQEGRGLSDAFF
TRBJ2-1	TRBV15	CATSETGTAFYNEQFF
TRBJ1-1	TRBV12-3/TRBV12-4	CATNKDRNTEAFF
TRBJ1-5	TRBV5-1	CASSPRGGDEPQHF
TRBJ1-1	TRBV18	CASSQTGVRTEAFF
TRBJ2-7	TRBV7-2	CASSLFGRSSGAYEQYF
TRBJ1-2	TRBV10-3	CAISEPSQDSNYGYTF
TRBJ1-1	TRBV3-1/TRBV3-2	CASSQRSSDTEAFF
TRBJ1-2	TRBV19	CASSPQGDYGYTF
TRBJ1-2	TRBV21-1	CASSKTLRRERVNDGYTF
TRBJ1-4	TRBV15	CATSRDLTGTNEKLFF
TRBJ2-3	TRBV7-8	CASGIPGSRTQYF
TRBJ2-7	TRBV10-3	CAQGGANEQYF
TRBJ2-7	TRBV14	CASSQDLSPGEQYF
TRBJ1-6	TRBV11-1	CASSLVGGRSPLHF
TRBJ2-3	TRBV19	CASTQVGGLTDTQYF
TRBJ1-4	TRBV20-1	CSARTVDRVTF
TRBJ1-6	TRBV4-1	CASSQDYRQATVSYNSPLHF
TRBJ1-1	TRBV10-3	CAISEGQGWGTEAFF
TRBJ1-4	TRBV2	CASSERGGESKKLFF
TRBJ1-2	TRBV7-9	CASSLRGVAYGYTF
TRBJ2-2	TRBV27	CASKPGTGVVTGELFF
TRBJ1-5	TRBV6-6	CASSRGLNQPQHF
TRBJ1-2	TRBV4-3	CASSQGLLEWGYTF
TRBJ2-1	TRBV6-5	CASSRPGLADNEQFF
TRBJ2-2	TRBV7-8	CASSPSGANTGELFF
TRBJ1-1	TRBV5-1	CASSRGQGSSRSTEAFF
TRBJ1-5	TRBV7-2	CASSFRHNYQPQHF
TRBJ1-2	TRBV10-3	CAISDTANYGYTF
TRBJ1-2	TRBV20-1	CSASPPGPNYGYTF
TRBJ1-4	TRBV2	CASNPNRGGSEKLFF
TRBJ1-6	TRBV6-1	CASSEGSGGAGSPLHF
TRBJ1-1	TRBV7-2	CASSLYAVTEAFF
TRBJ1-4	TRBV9	CASSASAGHGEKLFF
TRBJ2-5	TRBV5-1	CASSFSGGKETQYF
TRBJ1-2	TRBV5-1	CASSLTIGTNYGYTF
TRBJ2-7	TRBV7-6	CASSPASSGAHFYEQYF
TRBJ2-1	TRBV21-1	CASSPAGENNEQFF
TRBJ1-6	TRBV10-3	CAISESEAYSYNSPLHF
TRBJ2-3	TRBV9	CASSVSGGGFKYTQYF
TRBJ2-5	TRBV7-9	CASSPGTSGGKTQYF
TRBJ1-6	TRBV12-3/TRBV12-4	CASSGQGGSPLHF
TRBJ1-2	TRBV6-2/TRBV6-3	CASSQGPFSYTF
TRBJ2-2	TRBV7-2	CASSWTGPNTGELFF
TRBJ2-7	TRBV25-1	CASSVSGSLQYEQYF
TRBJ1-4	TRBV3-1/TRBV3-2	CASRRTGMPEKLFF
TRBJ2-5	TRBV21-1	CASSKARRYRGGRQEKKETQYF
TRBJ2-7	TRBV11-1	CASSYLGRVDEQYF
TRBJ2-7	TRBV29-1	CSVSGQGGDEQYF
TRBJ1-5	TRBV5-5	CASSLPNGGPQHF
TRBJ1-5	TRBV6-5	CASSYSRDRANQPQHF